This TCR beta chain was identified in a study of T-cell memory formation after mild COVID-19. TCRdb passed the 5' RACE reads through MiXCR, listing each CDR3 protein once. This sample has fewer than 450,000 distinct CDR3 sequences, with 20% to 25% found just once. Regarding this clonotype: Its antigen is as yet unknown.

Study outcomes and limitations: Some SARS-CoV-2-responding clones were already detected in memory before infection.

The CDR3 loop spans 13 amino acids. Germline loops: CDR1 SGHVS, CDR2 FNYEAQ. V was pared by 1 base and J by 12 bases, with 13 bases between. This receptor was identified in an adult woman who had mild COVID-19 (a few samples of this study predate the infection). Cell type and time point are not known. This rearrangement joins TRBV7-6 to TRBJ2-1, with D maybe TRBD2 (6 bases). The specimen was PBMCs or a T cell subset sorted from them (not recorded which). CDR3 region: CASSLDGGTGQFF. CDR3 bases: TGTGCCAGCAGCTTAGATGGAGGGACCGGGCAGTTCTTC.